The 26 T cell receptor beta chains reported below all come from one sample, sequenced in a study of blood T cells in healthy people across ages. Next came a second PCR, run for about 7 to 12 cycles, which used a sample-barcoded 5' primer along with a J-beta primer mix. TCRdb processed the 5' RACE reads anew with MiXCR; each CDR3 protein has one entry. The repertoire holds 550,000 to 600,000 distinct CDR3 sequences, with about 26% as singletons. The sample taken for sequencing was blood. The receptors derive from a woman in her 70s in good health.

The chain carries TRBV7-2 and TRBJ1-1; D not resolved. V was cut by 1 base and J by 0 bases, with 9 bases left in between. The CDR3 consists of 15 residues. Germline V lookup: CDR1 SGHTA, CDR2 FQGNSA. This CDR3 is CASSLGQLLNTEAFF. The CDR3 coding sequence is TGTGCCAGCAGCTTAGGGCAGCTATTGAACACTGAAGCTTTCTTT.

The table lists this clonotype with a few counts. V gene TRBV20-1 combines with J gene TRBJ1-4; 7 bases are a match to TRBD1. J lost 2 bases, V lost 2 bases, and 8 bases had no gene match. Germline V CDR1 and CDR2: DFQATT, SNEGSKA (reference sequence). This CDR3 contains 16 residues. Here the CDR3 reads CSARPHRDSTNEKLFF. CDR3 nucleotide sequence: TGCAGTGCTAGACCTCATCGGGACAGCACTAATGAAAAACTGTTTTTT.

This clonotype was recorded once. V is TRBV4-3 and J is TRBJ1-2; 8 bases line up with TRBD1. CDR3 size: 15 residues. Germline V gene data show CDR1 as LGHNA and CDR2 as YSLEER. J gave up 4 bases and V 4 bases, and 8 bases lay outside the gene matches. CDR3 region: CASSRETGAFYGYTF. The CDR3 bases are TGCGCCAGCAGCCGGGAGACAGGGGCCTTCTATGGCTACACCTTC.

Turning to this clonotype: One junction end disagrees with the germline gene, perhaps due to a read error. The V call is TRBV4-3, the J call TRBJ1-3; a weak D match, TRBD1 (5 bases). The CDR3 covers 15 residues. Germline V lookup: CDR1 LGHNA, CDR2 YSLEER. CDR3 region: CASGQERTGGNTIYF. The CDR3 bases are TGCGCCAGCGGCCAAGAACGTACAGGCGGAAACACCATATATTTT.

The rearrangement links TRBV7-2 to TRBJ2-5, with D unclear. The J call may not be correct, given that the DNA end is closer to TRBJ2-1. The CDR3 is 11 amino acids. Germline CDR1 SGHTA, CDR2 FQGNSA. Here the CDR3 reads CASSYFNEQFF. Here the CDR3 DNA reads TGTGCCAGCAGTTACTTTAATGAGCAGTTCTTC.

The chain joins TRBV19 to TRBJ1-4, with D possibly matching TRBD1 (6 bases). The CDR3 runs to 14 residues. Per germline, CDR1 LNHDA and CDR2 SQIVND (reference sequence). V was shortened by 5 bases and J by 5 bases, with 12 bases between the two germline ends. The CDR3 sequence: CASSRGRGNEKLFF. The CDR3 nucleotides are TGTGCCAGTAGTCGGGGCAGGGGAAATGAAAAACTGTTTTTT. The variable domain in full, completed from reference TRBV19 and TRBJ1-4, reads DGGITQSPKYLFRKEGQNVTLSCEQNLNHDAMYWYRQDPGQGLRLIYYSQIVNDFQKGDIAEGYSVSREKKESFPLTVTSAQKNPTAFYLCASSRGRGNEKLFFGSGTQLSVL.

The sample holds a few counts of this clonotype. The chain is built from TRBV5-1 and TRBJ2-3, with 7 bases matching TRBD2. V lost 4 bases and J lost 2; bases outside the gene matches: 7. Germline CDR1 and CDR2: SGHRS and YFSETQ. The CDR3 sequence is 15 residues long. CDR3 loop: CASSNRLADTDTQYF. The CDR3 nucleotides are TGCGCCAGCAGCAACCGACTAGCCGACACAGATACGCAGTATTTT.

The chain has TRBV7-3 and TRBJ2-5; 12 bases match TRBD2. Matching the DNA end better, TRBJ2-7 makes the J call doubtful. The CDR3 has 15 residues. Looked up from germline, CDR1 is SGHTA and CDR2 is FQGTGA. DNA of the CDR3: TGTGCCAGCAGCCAACTAGCGGGGGGCATCTACGAGCAGTACTTC. The encoded protein is CASSQLAGGIYEQYF.

The genes are TRBV7-9 and TRBJ1-6; D gene ambiguous. Germline-derived CDR1 and CDR2 are SEHNR and FQNEAQ (reference sequence). The CDR3 runs 15 residues. Between the trimmed V and J ends, which lost 2 bases and 6 bases, there was a span of 11 bases. CDR3 in amino acids: CASSLHPTPNSPLHF. The DNA of the CDR3 is TGTGCCAGCAGCTTACACCCAACCCCTAATTCACCCCTCCACTTT.

This chain connects TRBV7-8 to TRBJ2-2; 7 bases are shared with TRBD1. CDR1 and CDR2 from the germline V gene are SGHVS and FQNEAQ. The trim removed 1 base at V and 5 bases at J, leaving 4 bases unmatched. CDR3 length: 15 residues. CDR3 coding DNA: TGTGCCAGCAGCTTAGGGACAGGACGGACCGGGGAGCTGTTTTTT. This encodes CASSLGTGRTGELFF.

V usage is TRBV5-1 and J usage is TRBJ1-4; maybe TRBD1 (6 bases). Trimming cost V 4 bases and J 6 bases, with 13 bases left between them. Per germline, CDR1 SGHRS and CDR2 YFSETQ. The CDR3 is 14 residues long. The CDR3 DNA sequence: TGCGCCAGCAGCATACAGGGAAACGATGAAAAACTGTTTTTT. Translating gives CASSIQGNDEKLFF.

The J gene is TRBJ1-2, the V gene TRBV5-1; D might be TRBD1 (5 bases). V was pared by 4 bases and J by 5 bases, with 21 bases between. In germline, CDR1 is SGHRS, CDR2 YFSETQ. The CDR3 totals 16 residues. CDR3 sequence reads: CASSPGHQRFNYGYTF. In DNA, the CDR3 is TGCGCCAGCAGCCCTGGACACCAAAGATTCAATTATGGCTACACCTTC.

This clonotype was observed a handful of times. The genes are TRBV5-1 and TRBJ2-5; D not certain. The J call may be wrong; the DNA end is better matched by TRBJ2-7. The CDR3 consists of 14 residues. Germline CDR1 is SGHRS and CDR2 is YFSETQ. The CDR3 coding sequence is TGCGCCAGCAGCAGCCCGGACGGATCCTACGAGCAGTACTTC. Its translation: CASSSPDGSYEQYF.

The chain links TRBV20-1 to TRBJ1-3; D not resolved. The V gene lost 6 bases and the J gene lost 0 bases, with 21 bases spanning the gap. The CDR3 runs 17 residues. Germline V CDR1 and CDR2: DFQATT, SNEGSKA (reference sequence). The CDR3 loop reads CSANTGEGFSSGNTIYF. CDR3 nucleotides: TGCAGTGCCAACACCGGGGAGGGATTTAGCTCTGGAAACACCATATATTTT.

CDR3 protein: CASSPGQGIPNYGYTF. For the CDR3, the DNA is TGCGCCAGCAGCCCGGGACAGGGAATCCCTAACTATGGCTACACCTTC. The V call is TRBV5-1, the J call TRBJ1-2; TRBD1 matches 9 bases. With V trimmed by 4 bases and J by 0 bases, 7 bases remained unmatched. CDR1 and CDR2 (germline): SGHRS, YFSETQ. The CDR3 runs 16 residues.

This clonotype occurred a few times. At one of its ends the junction is not consistent with the germline gene, which may arise from a read error. The CDR3 nucleotides are TGCGCCAGCAGCTTCAGCCCCGGGACAGAAGGATTCTTC. Its translation: CASSFSPGTEGFF. This sequence joins TRBV5-1 and TRBJ2-5; 7 nucleotides align to TRBD1. CDR1 is SGHRS, CDR2 YFSETQ, per germline. The CDR3 extends over 13 amino acids.

V and J are TRBV4-1 and TRBJ2-3; tentatively, D is TRBD2 (6 bases). Germline assignment: CDR1 MGHRA and CDR2 YSYEKL. The V and J ends lost 0 bases and 6 bases respectively, with 13 bases between them. This CDR3 comprises 15 residues. The CDR3 sequence: CASSQEWRGFDTQYF. In DNA form, the CDR3 reads TGCGCCAGCAGCCAAGAATGGCGGGGTTTCGATACGCAGTATTTT.

The chain has TRBV6-2 or TRBV6-3 and TRBJ2-5, with TRBD2 matching over 11 bases. The J call may be mistaken, given a closer DNA end match to TRBJ2-1. The V gene's germline CDR1 is MNHEY and CDR2 SVGEGT. The CDR3 consists of 16 residues. CDR3 nucleotide sequence: TGTGCCAGCAGTCCCCGACTAGCGGGGATCCAATGGGAGCAGTTCTTC. Amino acid sequence: CASSPRLAGIQWEQFF.

This chain's CDR3 is CASGPGQTQETQYF. In DNA form, the CDR3 reads TGTGCTAGTGGCCCCGGACAGACCCAAGAGACCCAGTACTTC. The rearrangement joins TRBV12-5 to TRBJ2-5, with TRBD1 as a possible D gene (6 bases). Trimming cost V 6 bases and J 1 base, with 12 bases left between them. CDR1 LGHNT and CDR2 FRNRAP come from the germline V gene. CDR3 length: 14 amino acids.

The chain has TRBV6-2 or TRBV6-3 and TRBJ1-2; unclear D gene. Trimming pared 0 bases from V and 7 bases from J, leaving 12 bases between. The CDR3 is 14 amino acids. Germline CDR1 reads MNHEY; CDR2 reads SVGEGT. For the CDR3, the DNA is TGTGCCAGCAGTTACTCGACATCTTTAGGTGGCTACACCTTC. It yields the protein CASSYSTSLGGYTF.

This clonotype turned up a few times. The junction differs from germline at one of its ends, possibly a read error. The chain couples TRBV7-7 to TRBJ2-5; D is possibly TRBD1 (6 bases). The assigned J gene may be wrong: the sequence end matches TRBJ2-7 better. This CDR3 spans 16 amino acids. Germline V gene data show CDR1 as SSHAT and CDR2 as FNYEAQ (reference sequence). CDR3 region: CASSHPGAGVSYEQYF. The CDR3 coding sequence is TGTGCTAGCAGCCACCCTGGGGCAGGGGTGTCCTACGAGCAGTACTTC.

The V and J genes are TRBV24-1 and TRBJ1-1; D is unclear. V was clipped by 0 bases and J by 12 bases, with 10 bases between them. The CDR3 length is 12 residues. Germline V CDR1 and CDR2: KGHDR, SFDVKD. CDR3 DNA sequence: TGTGCCACCAGTGATTTGACCAGAAGGACTTTCTTT. It encodes CATSDLTRRTFF.

The rearrangement links TRBV27 to TRBJ2-7; the match to TRBD2 covers 8 bases. Losses at the gene ends were 5 bases for V and 3 bases for J; bases not matched to a gene: 9. Germline CDR1 and CDR2: MNHEY and SMNVEV (reference sequence). CDR3 length: 15 amino acids. CDR3 protein: CASSAPGLESYEQYF. Written as DNA, the CDR3 is TGTGCCAGCAGTGCTCCGGGACTAGAGAGCTACGAGCAGTACTTC.

CDR3 region: CASSPQLGAGNTIYF. The CDR3 DNA follows: TGTGCCAGCAGTCCACAACTAGGGGCTGGAAACACCATATATTTT. J is TRBJ1-3 and V is TRBV2; a weak D match, TRBD1 (5 bases). The CDR3 has 15 residues. CDR1 is SNHLY, CDR2 FYNNEI, per germline. V gave up 5 bases and J gave up 2 bases, with 13 bases separating them.

This chain connects TRBV5-1 to TRBJ2-5; 8 nucleotides agree with TRBD2. The J call may be in error: the DNA end matches TRBJ2-1 better. The CDR3 runs to 16 residues. In germline, CDR1 is SGHRS, CDR2 YFSETQ. CDR3 in DNA: TGCGCCAGCAGCTTCGTCGGGGGGGCGGGATACAATGAGCAGTTCTTC. Translated: CASSFVGGAGYNEQFF.

This clonotype was detected many times. The chain employs TRBV12-3 or TRBV12-4 and TRBJ1-4, with D uncertain. This CDR3 is 14 amino acids long. V lost 3 bases to trimming and J lost 7 bases, with 12 bases between them. CDR3 bases: TGTGCCAGCAGTTTGATGGCAAAAGGTGAAAAACTGTTTTTT. Its translation is CASSLMAKGEKLFF.